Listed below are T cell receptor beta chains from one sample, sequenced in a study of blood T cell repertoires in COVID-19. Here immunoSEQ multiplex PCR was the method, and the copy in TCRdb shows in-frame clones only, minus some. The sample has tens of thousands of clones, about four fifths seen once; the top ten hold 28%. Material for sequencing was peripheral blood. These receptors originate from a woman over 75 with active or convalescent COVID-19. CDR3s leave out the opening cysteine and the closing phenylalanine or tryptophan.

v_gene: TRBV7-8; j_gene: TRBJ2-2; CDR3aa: ASSWPDTGELF
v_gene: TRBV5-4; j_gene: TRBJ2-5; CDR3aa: ASSSPRGGLETQY
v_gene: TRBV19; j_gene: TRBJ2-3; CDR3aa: ASRSPGTRITTDTQY
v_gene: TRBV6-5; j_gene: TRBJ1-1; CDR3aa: ASSSRQGAPGTEAF
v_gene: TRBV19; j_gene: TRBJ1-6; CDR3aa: ASSLYSNPGSPLH
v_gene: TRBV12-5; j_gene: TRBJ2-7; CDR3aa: ASGGTGGFHEQY
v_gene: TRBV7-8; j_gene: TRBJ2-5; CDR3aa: ASSYLGLPETQY
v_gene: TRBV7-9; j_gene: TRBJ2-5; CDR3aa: ASSVYREGETQY
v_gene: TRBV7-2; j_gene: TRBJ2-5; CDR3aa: ASSLSQAQETQY
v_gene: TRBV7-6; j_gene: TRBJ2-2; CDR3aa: ASSTPTNTGELF
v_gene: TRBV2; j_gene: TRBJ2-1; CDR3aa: ASAPARGRQF
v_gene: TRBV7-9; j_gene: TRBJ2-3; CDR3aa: ASSFGLAGGFTDTQY
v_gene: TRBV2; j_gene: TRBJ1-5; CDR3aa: ASRGDYGQPQH
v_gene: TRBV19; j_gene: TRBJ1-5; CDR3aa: ASSIVQSNQPQH
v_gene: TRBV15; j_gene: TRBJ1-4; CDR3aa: ATSRPSRGEKLF
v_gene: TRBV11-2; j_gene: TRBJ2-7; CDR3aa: ASSLRGSGGPFYEQY
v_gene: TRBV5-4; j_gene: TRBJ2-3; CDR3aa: ASSSLRAGVGDTQY
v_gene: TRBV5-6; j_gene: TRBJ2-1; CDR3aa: ASSQGRTSAWGEQF
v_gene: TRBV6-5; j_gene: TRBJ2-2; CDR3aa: ASSRGTGAGELF
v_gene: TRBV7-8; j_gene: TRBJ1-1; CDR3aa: ASSLTDRGLTEAF
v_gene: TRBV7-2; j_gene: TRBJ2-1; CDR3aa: ASSLRGDRGNEQF
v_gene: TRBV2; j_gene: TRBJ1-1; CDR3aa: ASSEEGGGLLSEAF
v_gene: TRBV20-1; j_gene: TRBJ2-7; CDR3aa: SARVTHEQY
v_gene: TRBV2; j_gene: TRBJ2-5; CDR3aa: ASSRTGRETQY
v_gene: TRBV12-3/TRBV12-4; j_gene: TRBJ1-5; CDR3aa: ASSSGASGAQH
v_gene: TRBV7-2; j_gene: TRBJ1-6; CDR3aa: ASSLEFLRENSPLH
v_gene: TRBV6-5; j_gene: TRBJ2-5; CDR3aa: ASRDSWGAETQY
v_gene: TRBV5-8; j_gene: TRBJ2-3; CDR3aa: ASGAGGTDTQY
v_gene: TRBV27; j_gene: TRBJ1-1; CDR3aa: ASSFKGAWESAAF
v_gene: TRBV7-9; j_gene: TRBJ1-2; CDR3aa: ASGGFRGANYGYT
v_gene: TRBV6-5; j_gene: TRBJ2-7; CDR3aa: ASSYAGGYEQY
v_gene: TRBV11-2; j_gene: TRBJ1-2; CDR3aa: ASSPSTGLPT
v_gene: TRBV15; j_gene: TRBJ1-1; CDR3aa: ATVNRDREAF
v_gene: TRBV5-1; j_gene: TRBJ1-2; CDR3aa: ASSLGATAGGYT
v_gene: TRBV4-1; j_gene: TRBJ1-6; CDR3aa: ASSQGEGQSSPLH
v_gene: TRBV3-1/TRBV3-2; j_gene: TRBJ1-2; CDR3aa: ASSQSAGGTYGYT
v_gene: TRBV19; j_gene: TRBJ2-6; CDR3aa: ASNEGAEANVLT
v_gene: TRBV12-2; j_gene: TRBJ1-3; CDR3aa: ASRLGRSKMIGAGNTIY
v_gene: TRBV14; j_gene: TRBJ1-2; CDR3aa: ASSLGQDYGYT
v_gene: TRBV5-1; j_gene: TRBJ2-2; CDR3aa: ASSKRTGNTGELF
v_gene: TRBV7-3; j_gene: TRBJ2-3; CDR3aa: ASSPLRGLTQY
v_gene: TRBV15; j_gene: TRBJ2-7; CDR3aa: ATSRNRGLRSYEQY
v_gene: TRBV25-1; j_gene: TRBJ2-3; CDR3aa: ASRAIGGTDTQY
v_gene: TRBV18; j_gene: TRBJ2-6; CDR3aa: ASSQTRTYGTGESGANVLT
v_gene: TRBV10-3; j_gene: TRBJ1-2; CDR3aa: AISESRQLYGYT
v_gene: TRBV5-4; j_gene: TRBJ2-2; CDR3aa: ASSLALQGRELF